This T cell receptor (beta chain) was identified in a study of regulatory T cells in long-lasting Graves disease. The wider study: A definition of persistent Graves' disease required over 5 years of antithyroid drugs plus positive TSH receptor antibodies.

V gave up 8 bases and J gave up 5 bases; unmatched junction bases: 5. Germline loops: CDR1 MNHEY, CDR2 SMNVEV (reference sequence). This CDR3 comprises 12 residues. Construction of the TCR beta libraries employed iRepertoire HTBI primers in conjunction with Arm-PCR of CDR3 regions. One entry per CDR3 protein, called by TCRdb with MiXCR from the multiplex PCR reads. The sample shows some 450,000 distinct CDR3 sequences, roughly a quarter of them seen only once. The study's findings and limits: New patients shared some 970 public clonotypes, fewer than the roughly 2,700 shared by persistent patients. Peripheral blood, not thyroid tissue, was the sole material studied.

A few counts support this clonotype. Its antigen is currently unknown. Time point specified: persistent/refractory GD, antithyroid drugs over 5 years with positive TRAb. Extracted RNA from PBMCs served as the source of the TCR library. Criteria from the American Thyroid Association guidelines were applied to diagnose Graves' disease. The chain carries TRBV27 and TRBJ2-5, with 7 bases fitting TRBD2. Specimen: peripheral blood mononuclear cells (PBMCs), collected when the disease was refractory, from a patient treated with antithyroid drugs. This TCR was recovered from a female donor with Graves disease. The CDR3 nucleotides read TGTGCCAGCGGGAGGGCCGGGGAGACCCAGTACTTC. This encodes CASGRAGETQYF.